Below, one T cell receptor (beta chain) is given with its context. The antigen is unknown. The CDR3 has 15 residues. Germline V gene sequence: CDR1 MNHEY, CDR2 SVGAGI. J was trimmed by 6 bases and V by 7 bases; bases with no gene match: 4. The sample belongs to a study of Tregs in tolerant kidney transplant recipients. General study results and limits: Findings come from small patient numbers and require larger validation.

Using immunoSEQ multiplex PCR, the repertoire was profiled, and TCRdb retains in-frame clones only, with some absent. The sample has roughly 64,000 clones; approximately 87% are singletons. Related graft donors supplied nonmyeloablative bone marrow transplants, and mixed chimerism was transient. The sample here was CD4+ T cells from blood (PBMCs), taken 6 months after the transplant. J is TRBJ2-2 and V is TRBV6-5; TRBD2 agrees at 14 bases. The clonotype originates from a human patient who received a combined kidney and bone marrow transplant. Some T cells may be supplied by the graft donor. Written as DNA, the CDR3 is TGTGCCAGCAAACTGACTAGCGGGAGGGCCGGGGAGCTGTTTTTT. Protein product: CASKLTSGRAGELFF.